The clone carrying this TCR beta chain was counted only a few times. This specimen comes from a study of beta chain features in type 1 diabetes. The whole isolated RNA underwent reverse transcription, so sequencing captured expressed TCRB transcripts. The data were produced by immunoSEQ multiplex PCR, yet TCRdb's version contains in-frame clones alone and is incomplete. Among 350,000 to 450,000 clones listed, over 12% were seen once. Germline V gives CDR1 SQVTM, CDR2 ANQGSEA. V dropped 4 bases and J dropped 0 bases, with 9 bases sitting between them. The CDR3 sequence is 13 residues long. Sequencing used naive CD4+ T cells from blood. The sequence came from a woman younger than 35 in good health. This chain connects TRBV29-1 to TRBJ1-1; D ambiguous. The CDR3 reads CSVALRVNTEAFF. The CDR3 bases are TGCAGCGTTGCCCTCCGGGTGAACACTGAAGCTTTCTTT. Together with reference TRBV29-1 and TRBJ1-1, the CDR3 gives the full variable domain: SAVISQKPSRDICQRGTSLTIQCQVDSQVTMMFWYRQQPGQSLTLIATANQGSEATYESGFVIDKFPISRPNLTFSTLTVSNMSPEDSSIYLCSVALRVNTEAFFGQGTRLTVV.